Here is one T cell receptor (beta chain) with its context. Its antigen is still unknown. The CDR3 spans 16 residues. Trimming took off 5 bases at V and 6 bases at J, with 20 bases between the two ends. CDR1 is SEHNR and CDR2 is FQNEAQ in the germline V gene (reference sequence). The data belong to a study of T cell repertoires in cytomegalovirus infection. From the reads, TCRdb called clonotypes with MiXCR, one entry per CDR3 protein. The repertoire holds around 540,000 distinct CDR3 sequences, with around a third as singletons. V and J are TRBV7-9 and TRBJ2-4; D possibly corresponds to TRBD1 (6 bases). Source: cultured PBMCs, taken from culture after CMV antigen stimulation. This TCR was sampled from a human donor in good health (CMV status not recorded). Some clones in this sample may be carry-over from other donors' samples. The CDR3 reads CASSPDSGTLGNIQYF. CDR3 nucleotide sequence: TGTGCCAGCAGCCCCGATTCCGGGACACTGGGAAACATTCAGTACTTC.